The rows below give T cell receptor beta chains drawn from one sample of a study of T cells after yellow fever vaccination. TCRdb itself ran the 5' RACE reads through MiXCR, one entry per CDR3 protein. The sample carries some 220,000 distinct CDR3 sequences, approximately 3.2% recorded once. The sequencing here drew on CD4+ T cells sorted from PBMCs, taken 10 days after the yellow fever booster vaccination. Source of these receptors: a man aged 18 to 30 who received the YFV17D yellow fever vaccine. The CDR3 runs from the conserved cysteine through the conserved F or W. A D gene is named only where the DNA matches it firmly. Clone size is shown for a subset of rows, as once, few, many or a class of expanded clone.

abundance | d_gene | j_gene | v_gene | CDR3aa | CDR3nt
few | - | TRBJ2-5 | TRBV23-1 | CASSQSPAGAGKETQYF | TGCGCCAGCAGTCAATCGCCCGCGGGGGCCGGGAAAGAGACCCAGTACTTC
- | - | TRBJ2-7 | TRBV9 | CASSVQPTREQYF | TGTGCCAGCAGCGTTCAGCCGACACGCGAGCAGTACTTC
many | - | TRBJ1-5 | TRBV12-3/TRBV12-4 | CASSFSGGDQPQHF | TGTGCCAGCAGTTTCTCGGGGGGAGATCAGCCCCAGCATTTT
- | - | TRBJ1-1 | TRBV7-2 | CASSLGAPGDTEAFF | TGTGCCAGCAGCTTAGGTGCCCCTGGGGACACTGAAGCTTTCTTT
- | - | TRBJ1-4 | TRBV7-9 | CASSAHPGTSTNEKLFF | TGTGCCAGCAGCGCCCACCCCGGGACCTCAACTAATGAAAAACTGTTTTTT
many | TRBD1 | TRBJ1-2 | TRBV29-1 | CSVGTRGQGVGYGYTF | TGCAGCGTTGGGACCCGAGGGCAGGGGGTCGGCTATGGCTACACCTTC
few | TRBD2 | TRBJ2-3 | TRBV12-3/TRBV12-4 | CASGKAGTSEDTQYF | TGTGCCAGCGGGAAAGCCGGGACTAGCGAGGATACGCAGTATTTT
- | - | TRBJ2-6 | TRBV9 | CASSVAIAGANVLTF | TGTGCCAGCAGCGTAGCAATAGCTGGGGCCAACGTCCTGACTTTC
few | - | TRBJ2-6 | TRBV12-3/TRBV12-4 | CASTSRGAGANVLTF | TGTGCCAGCACTAGCAGGGGCGCTGGGGCCAACGTCCTGACTTTC
few | - | TRBJ1-6 | TRBV7-8 | CASSFGLRIRSPLHF | TGTGCCAGCAGCTTTGGTCTAAGGATACGTTCACCCCTCCACTTT
many | TRBD2 | TRBJ2-1 | TRBV29-1 | CSVGRAGGSDNEQFF | TGCAGCGTTGGGAGGGCGGGGGGTTCAGACAATGAGCAGTTCTTC
many | TRBD1 | TRBJ2-7 | TRBV20-1 | CSARDPGGISYEQYF | TGCAGTGCTAGAGATCCAGGGGGTATTTCCTACGAGCAGTACTTC
- | - | TRBJ2-3 | TRBV28 | CASRSGGLADTQYF | TGTGCCAGCAGGTCGGGGGGCCTTGCAGATACGCAGTATTTT
- | - | TRBJ2-1 | TRBV6-2/TRBV6-3 | CAAGHGEQFF | TGTGCAGCGGGACACGGTGAGCAGTTCTTC
many | TRBD1 | TRBJ2-5 | TRBV6-1 | CASSEGGTGPQETQYF | TGTGCCAGCAGTGAAGGGGGGACAGGTCCTCAAGAGACCCAGTACTTC
- | TRBD1 | TRBJ1-5 | TRBV6-5 | CASARTGDGNQPQHF | TGTGCCAGCGCCAGGACAGGGGATGGCAATCAGCCCCAGCATTTT
many | TRBD1 | TRBJ2-1 | TRBV20-1 | CSASLGQSSYNEQFF | TGCAGTGCTAGTCTGGGACAGAGCTCCTACAATGAGCAGTTCTTC
few | TRBD1 | TRBJ1-6 | TRBV4-1 | CASTPRDSRLHNSPLHF | TGCGCCAGCACCCCCCGGGACAGCCGCCTCCATAATTCACCCCTCCACTTT
- | - | TRBJ1-2 | TRBV12-3/TRBV12-4 | CASSLTQTDGYTF | TGTGCCAGCAGTCTGACTCAGACAGATGGCTACACCTTC
- | - | TRBJ1-5 | TRBV6-2/TRBV6-3 | CASSYSGRGNQPQHF | TGTGCCAGCAGTTACTCGGGAAGGGGCAATCAGCCCCAGCATTTT
many | TRBD1 | TRBJ2-7 | TRBV7-2 | CASSTFLRGQYEQYF | TGTGCCAGCAGCACTTTTCTTAGGGGGCAATACGAGCAGTACTTC
few | - | TRBJ2-1 | TRBV14 | CASSPGAVYNEQFF | TGTGCCAGCAGCCCCGGCGCCGTATACAATGAGCAGTTCTTC
few | TRBD2 | TRBJ2-3 | TRBV3-1 | CASSLVPGLAGSTDTQYF | TGTGCCAGCAGCCTAGTCCCGGGACTAGCGGGGAGCACAGATACGCAGTATTTT
few | TRBD2 | TRBJ2-1 | TRBV11-1 | CASRQGRSGGARPDNEQFF | TGTGCCAGCAGACAGGGGCGTAGCGGGGGGGCCCGACCCGACAATGAGCAGTTCTTC
- | - | TRBJ1-1 | TRBV7-9 | CASSFTVGEAFF | TGTGCCAGCAGCTTTACGGTCGGTGAAGCTTTCTTT
few | - | TRBJ1-2 | TRBV20-1 | CSARDLGGGYGYTF | TGCAGTGCTAGAGATCTGGGGGGCGGCTATGGCTACACCTTC
many | TRBD1 | TRBJ1-4 | TRBV5-1 | CASSLAGTGDEKLFF | TGCGCCAGCAGCTTGGCCGGGACAGGGGATGAAAAACTGTTTTTT